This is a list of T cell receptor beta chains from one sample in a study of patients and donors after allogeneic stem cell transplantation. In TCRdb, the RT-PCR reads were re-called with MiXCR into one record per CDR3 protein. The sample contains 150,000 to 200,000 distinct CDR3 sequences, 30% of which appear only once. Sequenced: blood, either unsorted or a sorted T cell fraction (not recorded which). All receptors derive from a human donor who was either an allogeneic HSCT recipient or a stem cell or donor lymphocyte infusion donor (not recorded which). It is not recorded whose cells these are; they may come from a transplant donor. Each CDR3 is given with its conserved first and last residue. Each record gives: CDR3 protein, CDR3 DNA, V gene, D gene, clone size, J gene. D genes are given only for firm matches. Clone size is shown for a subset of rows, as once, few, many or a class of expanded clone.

CDR3aa: CSARDPGTSGRAGTDTQYF; CDR3nt: TGCAGTGCTAGAGACCCCGGGACTAGCGGGAGGGCCGGCACAGATACGCAGTATTTT; v_gene: TRBV20-1; d_gene: TRBD2; abundance: few; j_gene: TRBJ2-3
CDR3aa: CASSLSGQGLGNEQFF; CDR3nt: TGTGCCAGCAGTCTCTCGGGACAGGGGCTGGGGAATGAGCAGTTCTTC; v_gene: TRBV28; d_gene: TRBD1; abundance: few; j_gene: TRBJ2-1
CDR3aa: CASSPTVQNQPQHF; CDR3nt: TGTGCCAGCTCACCGACAGTCCAGAATCAGCCCCAGCATTTT; v_gene: TRBV18; d_gene: -; abundance: few; j_gene: TRBJ1-5
CDR3aa: CAWSFLAGAFEQFF; CDR3nt: TGTGCCTGGAGTTTTCTAGCGGGAGCCTTTGAGCAGTTCTTC; v_gene: TRBV30; d_gene: TRBD2; abundance: few; j_gene: TRBJ2-1
CDR3aa: CASSSPNRGDQPQHF; CDR3nt: TGTGCCAGCAGCAGCCCTAACAGGGGAGATCAGCCCCAGCATTTT; v_gene: TRBV21-1; d_gene: -; abundance: -; j_gene: TRBJ1-5
CDR3aa: CASSLATDSNTGELFF; CDR3nt: TGTGCCAGCAGCTTAGCGACAGATTCGAACACCGGGGAGCTGTTTTTT; v_gene: TRBV7-6; d_gene: -; abundance: -; j_gene: TRBJ2-2
CDR3aa: CASSHPTGAANTIYF; CDR3nt: TGTGCCAGCAGCCATCCGACAGGGGCGGCAAACACCATATATTTT; v_gene: TRBV12-3/TRBV12-4; d_gene: TRBD1; abundance: -; j_gene: TRBJ1-3
CDR3aa: CASIDPTSGRAPDTQYF; CDR3nt: TGTGCCAGCATTGACCCGACTAGCGGGAGGGCCCCAGATACGCAGTATTTT; v_gene: TRBV12-3/TRBV12-4; d_gene: TRBD2; abundance: -; j_gene: TRBJ2-3
CDR3aa: CASSRTYYSNQPQHF; CDR3nt: TGTGCCAGCAGTAGGACCTACTATAGCAATCAGCCCCAGCATTTT; v_gene: TRBV7-2; d_gene: -; abundance: few; j_gene: TRBJ1-5
CDR3aa: CASSISPDYEQYF; CDR3nt: TGTGCCAGCAGTATATCCCCCGACTACGAGCAGTACTTC; v_gene: TRBV27; d_gene: -; abundance: -; j_gene: TRBJ2-7
CDR3aa: CSVGESYEQYF; CDR3nt: TGCAGCGTTGGCGAATCCTACGAGCAGTACTTC; v_gene: TRBV29-1; d_gene: -; abundance: -; j_gene: TRBJ2-7
CDR3aa: CASSPPGSLTDTQYF; CDR3nt: TGTGCCAGCAGTCCGCCAGGGAGCCTCACAGATACGCAGTATTTT; v_gene: TRBV6-5; d_gene: -; abundance: few; j_gene: TRBJ2-3
CDR3aa: CASSPGPGASSGNTIYF; CDR3nt: TGTGCCAGCTCACCCGGGCCAGGGGCCTCCTCTGGAAACACCATATATTTT; v_gene: TRBV18; d_gene: -; abundance: -; j_gene: TRBJ1-3
CDR3aa: CSARSALTAEKLFF; CDR3nt: TGCAGTGCCCGTTCGGCTCTAACTGCCGAAAAACTGTTTTTT; v_gene: TRBV20-1; d_gene: -; abundance: many; j_gene: TRBJ1-4
CDR3aa: CASSFRNTGELFF; CDR3nt: TGTGCCAGCAGTTTCAGGAACACCGGGGAGCTGTTTTTT; v_gene: TRBV6-2/TRBV6-3; d_gene: -; abundance: -; j_gene: TRBJ2-2
CDR3aa: CASSYSDNF; CDR3nt: TGTGCCAGCAGTTATTCCGACAACTTT; v_gene: TRBV12-3/TRBV12-4; d_gene: -; abundance: few; j_gene: TRBJ1-1
CDR3aa: CASSQTNVVLNSPLHF; CDR3nt: TGTGCCAGCAGCCAAACCAACGTCGTACTGAATTCACCCCTCCACTTT; v_gene: TRBV4-2; d_gene: -; abundance: few; j_gene: TRBJ1-6
CDR3aa: CSADRDNTEAFF; CDR3nt: TGCAGTGCTGACAGGGATAACACTGAAGCTTTCTTT; v_gene: TRBV20-1; d_gene: TRBD1; abundance: many; j_gene: TRBJ1-1
CDR3aa: CASSQGLAGVYTDTQYF; CDR3nt: TGTGCCAGCAGCCAGGGACTAGCGGGAGTCTACACAGATACGCAGTATTTT; v_gene: TRBV5-6; d_gene: TRBD2; abundance: few; j_gene: TRBJ2-3
CDR3aa: CASSPENTEAFF; CDR3nt: TGTGCCAGCAGCCCAGAGAACACTGAAGCTTTCTTT; v_gene: TRBV2; d_gene: -; abundance: many; j_gene: TRBJ1-1
CDR3aa: CASRPDIHSNQPQHF; CDR3nt: TGCGCCAGCAGACCCGACATCCACAGCAATCAGCCCCAGCATTTT; v_gene: TRBV5-1; d_gene: -; abundance: -; j_gene: TRBJ1-5
CDR3aa: CASSLDLGGPLHF; CDR3nt: TGTGCCAGCAGTTTAGACCTCGGGGGACCCCTCCACTTT; v_gene: TRBV28; d_gene: -; abundance: -; j_gene: TRBJ1-6
CDR3aa: CAGSGGSGELFF; CDR3nt: TGTGCCGGATCAGGGGGGTCCGGGGAGCTGTTTTTT; v_gene: TRBV7-2; d_gene: -; abundance: -; j_gene: TRBJ2-2
CDR3aa: CSARGGSAYEQYF; CDR3nt: TGCAGTGCTAGAGGTGGGAGTGCCTACGAGCAGTACTTC; v_gene: TRBV20-1; d_gene: -; abundance: -; j_gene: TRBJ2-7
CDR3aa: CATMEDRGEEKLFF; CDR3nt: TGTGCCACCATGGAAGACAGGGGTGAGGAAAAACTGTTTTTT; v_gene: TRBV15; d_gene: TRBD1; abundance: -; j_gene: TRBJ1-4
CDR3aa: CSVARKNTEAFF; CDR3nt: TGCAGCGTTGCCAGGAAGAACACTGAAGCTTTCTTT; v_gene: TRBV29-1; d_gene: -; abundance: many; j_gene: TRBJ1-1
CDR3aa: CASTNKGIEAFF; CDR3nt: TGTGCCAGCACAAACAAAGGGATTGAAGCTTTCTTT; v_gene: TRBV6-5; d_gene: -; abundance: few; j_gene: TRBJ1-1
CDR3aa: CATTAGEKLFF; CDR3nt: TGTGCCACCACGGCCGGGGAAAAACTGTTTTTT; v_gene: TRBV12-3/TRBV12-4; d_gene: -; abundance: -; j_gene: TRBJ1-4
CDR3aa: CASSEGDRALLPYEQYF; CDR3nt: TGTGCCAGCAGTGAAGGTGACAGGGCCTTATTACCCTACGAGCAGTACTTC; v_gene: TRBV25-1; d_gene: TRBD1; abundance: -; j_gene: TRBJ2-7
CDR3aa: CSASPGQGVWSPLHF; CDR3nt: TGCAGTGCTTCTCCGGGACAGGGCGTTTGGTCACCCCTCCACTTT; v_gene: TRBV20-1; d_gene: TRBD1; abundance: few; j_gene: TRBJ1-6
CDR3aa: CASSFSQNQETQYF; CDR3nt: TGTGCCAGCAGCTTCTCCCAGAACCAAGAGACCCAGTACTTC; v_gene: TRBV7-2; d_gene: -; abundance: -; j_gene: TRBJ2-5
CDR3aa: CASSSPGTGKYEQYF; CDR3nt: TGTGCCAGCAGTTCCCCGGGGACGGGGAAATACGAGCAGTACTTC; v_gene: TRBV28; d_gene: -; abundance: many; j_gene: TRBJ2-7
CDR3aa: CASSSGQAQETQYF; CDR3nt: TGTGCCAGCAGTTCGGGACAGGCCCAAGAGACCCAGTACTTC; v_gene: TRBV12-3/TRBV12-4; d_gene: TRBD1; abundance: -; j_gene: TRBJ2-5
CDR3aa: CASSYRPLARLYNEQFF; CDR3nt: TGTGCCAGCAGTTACCGACCTCTAGCGCGCCTATACAATGAGCAGTTCTTC; v_gene: TRBV6-2/TRBV6-3; d_gene: -; abundance: -; j_gene: TRBJ2-1
CDR3aa: CASSQPGLAGGPHEQFF; CDR3nt: TGTGCCAGCAGCCAACCAGGACTAGCGGGAGGGCCCCATGAGCAGTTCTTC; v_gene: TRBV3-1; d_gene: TRBD2; abundance: many; j_gene: TRBJ2-1
CDR3aa: CASSQDPTSGSQETQYF; CDR3nt: TGCGCCAGCAGCCAAGATCCGACTAGCGGGAGCCAAGAGACCCAGTACTTC; v_gene: TRBV4-3; d_gene: TRBD2; abundance: -; j_gene: TRBJ2-5
CDR3aa: CASSYWGQFSYEQYF; CDR3nt: TGTGCCAGCAGTTATTGGGGACAGTTTTCCTACGAGCAGTACTTC; v_gene: TRBV6-2/TRBV6-3; d_gene: TRBD1; abundance: once; j_gene: TRBJ2-7
CDR3aa: CATSRDRAKNIQYF; CDR3nt: TGTGCCACCAGCAGAGATCGAGCCAAAAACATTCAGTACTTC; v_gene: TRBV15; d_gene: -; abundance: -; j_gene: TRBJ2-4
CDR3aa: CASSLVRPSMGNEQFF; CDR3nt: TGCGCCAGCAGCTTGGTACGACCCTCAATGGGAAATGAGCAGTTCTTC; v_gene: TRBV5-1; d_gene: -; abundance: -; j_gene: TRBJ2-1
CDR3aa: CATRDRGPGEQFF; CDR3nt: TGTGCCACCAGAGACAGGGGGCCAGGTGAGCAGTTCTTC; v_gene: TRBV24-1; d_gene: TRBD1; abundance: few; j_gene: TRBJ2-1
CDR3aa: CASSIYKAVNYGYTF; CDR3nt: TGTGCCAGCAGTATTTACAAGGCGGTAAACTATGGCTACACCTTC; v_gene: TRBV12-3/TRBV12-4; d_gene: -; abundance: many; j_gene: TRBJ1-2
CDR3aa: CASSLVGLGVSPLHF; CDR3nt: TGCGCCAGCAGCTTGGTGGGTCTGGGCGTTTCACCCCTCCACTTT; v_gene: TRBV5-1; d_gene: -; abundance: few; j_gene: TRBJ1-6
CDR3aa: CASSLVGLAYNEQFF; CDR3nt: TGCGCCAGCAGCTTGGTGGGACTAGCTTACAATGAGCAGTTCTTC; v_gene: TRBV5-1; d_gene: TRBD2; abundance: -; j_gene: TRBJ2-1
CDR3aa: CASSFGGGGANVLTF; CDR3nt: TGTGCCAGCAGCTTCGGGGGAGGCGGGGCCAACGTCCTGACTTTC; v_gene: TRBV7-9; d_gene: -; abundance: -; j_gene: TRBJ2-6
CDR3aa: CASSWGQGAPNTEAFF; CDR3nt: TGCGCCAGCAGCTGGGGACAGGGGGCGCCGAACACTGAAGCTTTCTTT; v_gene: TRBV5-1; d_gene: TRBD1; abundance: many; j_gene: TRBJ1-1
CDR3aa: CASSALDWADTQYF; CDR3nt: TGTGCCAGCAGCGCCCTTGACTGGGCAGATACGCAGTATTTT; v_gene: TRBV9; d_gene: -; abundance: -; j_gene: TRBJ2-3
CDR3aa: CASSQGIRSYEQYF; CDR3nt: TGTGCCAGCAGCCAAGGAATCCGTTCCTACGAGCAGTACTTC; v_gene: TRBV3-1; d_gene: -; abundance: -; j_gene: TRBJ2-7
CDR3aa: CASSTFTASYEQYF; CDR3nt: TGTGCCAGCAGCACCTTCACAGCCTCCTACGAGCAGTACTTC; v_gene: TRBV12-3/TRBV12-4; d_gene: -; abundance: few; j_gene: TRBJ2-7
CDR3aa: CASSIQGLFVYSNQPQHF; CDR3nt: TGTGCCAGCAGCATCCAGGGTCTTTTTGTCTATAGCAATCAGCCCCAGCATTTT; v_gene: TRBV12-3/TRBV12-4; d_gene: -; abundance: many; j_gene: TRBJ1-5
CDR3aa: CASSLWPRGDTEAFF; CDR3nt: TGCGCCAGCAGCTTATGGCCTCGAGGGGACACTGAAGCTTTCTTT; v_gene: TRBV5-1; d_gene: -; abundance: -; j_gene: TRBJ1-1
CDR3aa: CATSREPATRGETQYF; CDR3nt: TGTGCCACCAGCAGAGAGCCCGCGACGAGGGGAGAGACCCAGTACTTC; v_gene: TRBV15; d_gene: -; abundance: -; j_gene: TRBJ2-5
CDR3aa: CASSLMGSGETQYF; CDR3nt: TGTGCCAGCAGCTTAATGGGTAGTGGAGAGACCCAGTACTTC; v_gene: TRBV7-9; d_gene: -; abundance: -; j_gene: TRBJ2-5
CDR3aa: CAIKRVGGYTF; CDR3nt: TGTGCCATAAAGAGGGTGGGCGGCTACACCTTC; v_gene: TRBV10-3; d_gene: -; abundance: once; j_gene: TRBJ1-2
CDR3aa: CASSLTGAYDTGELFF; CDR3nt: TGCGCCAGCAGCTTGACAGGGGCGTATGATACCGGGGAGCTGTTTTTT; v_gene: TRBV5-1; d_gene: TRBD1; abundance: few; j_gene: TRBJ2-2